This T cell receptor beta chain was sequenced for a study of T cells in Graves' hyperthyroidism and ophthalmopathy. Authors of the study amplified TCR beta CDR3 regions from RNA transcripts. When the TCR CDR3 underwent first-round RT-PCR, the HTBI primer set was used. One entry per CDR3 protein, called by TCRdb with MiXCR from the multiplex PCR reads. The sample holds 300,000 to 400,000 distinct CDR3 sequences, 15% to 20% seen once. This CDR3 region has 12 residues. V was pared by 6 bases and J by 6 bases, with 4 bases of the junction left unmatched. Germline V gene data show CDR1 as PRHDT and CDR2 as FYEKMQ (reference sequence).

The sample was blood. The chain has TRBV13 and TRBJ2-7; 8 positions agree with TRBD1. This TCR was recovered from a woman aged 50 to 60 with Graves' hyperthyroidism. The CDR3 nucleotides are TGTGCCAGCAGGAGACAGGGGACCGAGCAGTACTTC. It specifies CASRRQGTEQYF.